This TCR beta chain was captured in a study of T cell responses to AZD1222 COVID-19 vaccine. Study-wide results and limits: Most donors were white British, females outnumbered males, and clonal diversity was possibly underestimated. Two doses of AZD1222 preceded a rise in Spike-specific TCR breadth and depth.

The data were produced by immunoSEQ multiplex PCR, yet TCRdb's version contains in-frame clones alone and is incomplete. Found here are 150,000 to 200,000 clones, around 92% of them singletons; the top ten hold approximately 1.3%. In regard to this clone: Antigen specificity is unknown.

Trimming cost V 3 bases and J 3 bases; bases outside gene matches: 8. The germline gives CDR1 LNHDA, CDR2 SQIVND (reference sequence). The CDR3 is 16 residues long. V and J are TRBV19 and TRBJ2-3; 8 positions agree with TRBD2. The source is an adult who received the AZD1222 COVID-19 vaccine. The specimen comprised peripheral blood, sampled 28 days after the second AZD1222 dose. CDR3 sequence: CASSILAGMGTDTQYF. The CDR3 nucleotides are TGTGCCAGTAGTATTTTAGCGGGAATGGGGACAGATACGCAGTATTTT. Using reference TRBV19 and TRBJ2-3 for the parts outside the CDR3, the full variable domain is DGGITQSPKYLFRKEGQNVTLSCEQNLNHDAMYWYRQDPGQGLRLIYYSQIVNDFQKGDIAEGYSVSREKKESFPLTVTSAQKNPTAFYLCASSILAGMGTDTQYFGPGTRLTVL.